Listed here are 32 T cell receptor beta chains from one sample, sequenced in a study of shared clonotypes between healthy human individuals. Clones were read by immunoSEQ multiplex PCR, and TCRdb kept only the in-frame ones, dropping some. The sample yields about a million clones, approximately 77% seen once. The sample was memory CD4+ T cells from PBMCs. Subset specified: CD45RA-negative fraction. The receptor source for this set is a man younger than 35 in good health. Some clones in this sample may be carry-over from other donors' samples.

This clone was observed a handful of times. This chain connects TRBV2 to TRBJ1-1, with TRBD1 matching 7 bases. CDR1 is SNHLY and CDR2 is FYNNEI in the germline V gene. V shed 5 bases, J shed 10 bases, and the junction held 10 bases outside the gene matches. There are 13 residues in the CDR3. The CDR3 sequence: CASSSPGTEGAFF. In nucleotides, the CDR3 is TGTGCCAGCAGTAGTCCCGGGACAGAAGGAGCTTTCTTT.

V and J are TRBV5-8 and TRBJ1-5; unclear D gene. Germline CDR1 SGHTS, CDR2 YDEGEE. V lost 7 bases, J lost 4 bases, and 9 bases lay in between. This CDR3 is 12 amino acids long. For the CDR3, the DNA is TGTGCCAGCGGGCAGCAGAATCAGCCCCAGCATTTT. Its translation is CASGQQNQPQHF. Using reference TRBV5-8 and TRBJ1-5 for the parts outside the CDR3, the full variable domain is EAGVTQSPTHLIKTRGQQATLRCSPISGHTSVYWYQQALGLGLQFLLWYDEGEERNRGNFPPRFSGRQFPNYSSELNVNALELEDSALYLCASGQQNQPQHFGDGTRLSIL.

V and J are TRBV10-3 and TRBJ2-7, with D possibly being TRBD1 or TRBD2 (5 bases each). In germline, CDR1 is ENHRY, CDR2 SYGVKD. The CDR3 contains 16 residues. V was shortened by 2 bases and J by 2 bases, with 16 bases between the two germline ends. This chain's CDR3 is CAISEPPERTTYEQYF. CDR3 nucleotides: TGTGCCATCAGTGAGCCGCCCGAGCGGACAACCTACGAGCAGTACTTC.

V is TRBV19 and J is TRBJ2-3; D is possibly TRBD1 or TRBD2 (5 bases each). CDR3 size: 16 residues. In germline, CDR1 is LNHDA, CDR2 SQIVND (reference sequence). Deletions cut 2 bases from V and 6 bases from J, with 18 bases between. CDR3 nucleotide sequence: TGTGCCAGTAGTATATTTAGTCGGGGCTGGTCTGATACGCAGTATTTT. This sequence encodes CASSIFSRGWSDTQYF.

The chain joins TRBV15 to TRBJ2-1; 9 nucleotides agree with TRBD2. The CDR3 consists of 17 residues. Per germline, CDR1 LNHNV and CDR2 YYDKDF (reference sequence). V lost 1 base and J lost 9; bases outside the gene matches: 13. CDR3 loop: CATSRVIALAGISEQFF. CDR3 coding DNA: TGTGCCACCAGCAGAGTAATAGCCCTAGCGGGAATAAGTGAGCAGTTCTTC.

This clone was observed once. The chain joins TRBV7-2 to TRBJ2-1; D is undetermined. This CDR3 is built from 14 residues. V lost 3 bases to trimming and J lost 2 bases, with 8 bases between them. CDR1 SGHTA and CDR2 FQGNSA come from the germline V gene. The CDR3 here is CASSFVQAYNEQFF. The DNA for the CDR3 is TGTGCCAGCAGCTTTGTCCAAGCCTACAATGAGCAGTTCTTC.

The chain recombines TRBV5-1 with TRBJ2-1; TRBD2 agrees at 10 bases. Germline CDR1 reads SGHRS; CDR2 reads YFSETQ. After removal of 4 bases from V and 5 bases from J, the junction contained 6 bases not matched to a gene. There are 15 residues in the CDR3. The CDR3 DNA follows: TGCGCCAGCAGCCCCGACGGACTAGCGGACAATGAGCAGTTCTTC. It specifies CASSPDGLADNEQFF.

The chain uses TRBV28 and TRBJ2-3; D ambiguous. Germline V CDR1 and CDR2: MDHEN, SYDVKM. The V and J ends lost 5 bases and 6 bases respectively, with 9 bases between them. This CDR3 is built from 12 residues. DNA of the CDR3: TGTGCCAGCAGTCTAAGCCATGATACGCAGTATTTT. Its protein is CASSLSHDTQYF.

The chain has TRBV27 and TRBJ2-1, with D possibly TRBD1 on 5 matching bases. The CDR3 runs 14 residues. Germline CDR1 reads MNHEY; CDR2 reads SMNVEV (reference sequence). V was shortened by 3 bases and J by 10 bases, with 16 bases between the two germline ends. The CDR3 region is CASSFQQAGREQFF. CDR3 coding DNA: TGTGCCAGCAGTTTCCAACAGGCAGGTCGGGAGCAGTTCTTC.

The chain links TRBV5-4 to TRBJ1-2; TRBD1 aligns across 7 bases. Germline lookup yields CDR1 SGHNT and CDR2 YYREEE (reference sequence). The CDR3 totals 14 residues. V was pared by 2 bases and J by 4 bases, with 5 bases of the junction left unmatched. The CDR3 nucleotides are TGTGCCAGCAGCTTAGTGGGGACAGTCTATGGCTACACCTTC. As protein: CASSLVGTVYGYTF.

This clone was counted only a few times. This rearrangement joins TRBV5-5 to TRBJ1-2, with D hard to call. The ends were cut back, 2 bases at V and 6 bases at J, with 8 bases in the middle. This CDR3 spans 12 amino acids. Germline values: CDR1 SGHKS, CDR2 YYEKEE (reference sequence). DNA of the CDR3: TGTGCCAGCAGCTTAGACCGGGATGGCTACACCTTC. Translation: CASSLDRDGYTF. The whole variable domain, filled in from reference TRBV5-5 and TRBJ1-2, reads DAGVTQSPTHLIKTRGQQVTLRCSPISGHKSVSWYQQVLGQGPQFIFQYYEKEERGRGNFPDRFSARQFPNYSSELNVNALLLGDSALYLCASSLDRDGYTFGSGTRLTVV.

The chain employs TRBV9 and TRBJ2-1; the D gene is possibly TRBD1 (6 bases). Germline CDR1 reads SGDLS; CDR2 reads YYNGEE. CDR3 length: 13 residues. Between the trimmed V and J ends, which lost 1 base and 13 bases, there was a span of 15 bases. The DNA for the CDR3 is TGTGCCAGCAGCGTAACACCGGGACAACTACAGTTCTTC. This codes for CASSVTPGQLQFF.

V and J are TRBV5-6 and TRBJ2-3, with D unclear. Germline CDR1 reads SGHDT; CDR2 reads YYEEEE. The CDR3 totals 16 residues. The germline V and J ends were trimmed by 0 bases and 3 bases, with 14 bases remaining between them. The CDR3 loop is CASSLGTDLGTDTQYF. The CDR3 DNA reads TGTGCCAGCAGCTTGGGTACGGACCTGGGTACAGATACGCAGTATTTT.

The V and J genes are TRBV10-3 and TRBJ2-3; 7 bases are a match to TRBD2. The CDR3 is 15 amino acids. Germline lookup yields CDR1 ENHRY and CDR2 SYGVKD. This chain's CDR3 is CAYQRERGATDTQYF. The CDR3 bases are TGTGCTTATCAACGCGAGCGGGGAGCCACAGATACGCAGTATTTT.

The chain uses TRBV10-3 and TRBJ2-3; a weak D match, TRBD2 (5 bases). Between the trimmed V and J ends, which lost 11 bases and 3 bases, there was a span of 9 bases. Germline CDR1 is ENHRY and CDR2 is SYGVKD. CDR3 length equals 11 residues. The CDR3 sequence: CAVRRTDTQYF. In nucleotides, the CDR3 is TGTGCCGTAAGGAGGACAGATACGCAGTATTTT.

The chain combines TRBV7-9 with TRBJ2-3, with D possibly TRBD2 on 6 matching bases. Germline V gene data show CDR1 as SEHNR and CDR2 as FQNEAQ (reference sequence). V lost 3 bases to trimming and J lost 2 bases, with 9 bases between them. CDR3 size: 14 residues. CDR3 sequence (DNA): TGTGCCAGCAGCTTGGGACTCCCCACAGATACGCAGTATTTT. This sequence encodes CASSLGLPTDTQYF.

This clone appeared once. The genes are TRBV4-1 and TRBJ1-6; D ambiguous. This CDR3 comprises 13 residues. Germline CDR1 is MGHRA and CDR2 is YSYEKL. Trimming removed 1 base at V and 10 bases at J, with 8 bases between. The CDR3 reads CASSQGIGSPLHF. CDR3 DNA sequence: TGCGCCAGCAGCCAAGGGATCGGGTCACCCCTCCACTTT.

The chain joins TRBV6-5 to TRBJ1-2; maybe TRBD1 (5 bases). Trimming removed 0 bases from V and 4 bases from J, with 12 bases in between. This CDR3 region has 15 residues. Looked up from germline, CDR1 is MNHEY and CDR2 is SVGAGI. The chain's CDR3 is CASSYSSGPRYGYTF. In nucleotides, the CDR3 is TGTGCCAGCAGTTACTCTTCAGGGCCGCGCTATGGCTACACCTTC.

The chain couples TRBV19 to TRBJ1-5; D not resolved. This CDR3 is built from 16 residues. Germline CDR1 LNHDA, CDR2 SQIVND (reference sequence). V lost 3 bases and J 0 bases, leaving 12 bases between the germline ends. The DNA for the CDR3 is TGTGCCAGTAGTATTTTACGGGAAAATAGCAATCAGCCCCAGCATTTT. It specifies CASSILRENSNQPQHF.

This sequence joins TRBV28 and TRBJ1-1; unclear D gene. V lost 6 bases, J lost 4 bases, and 18 bases lay in between. The length of the CDR3 is 15 residues. Germline V gene data show CDR1 as MDHEN and CDR2 as SYDVKM. The CDR3 nucleotides read TGTGCCAGCAGCCGAGGGCTCACGTTAGTCACTGAAGCTTTCTTT. This codes for CASSRGLTLVTEAFF.

The chain employs TRBV28 and TRBJ2-7; possible D gene TRBD1, 6 bases. The CDR3 has 14 residues. Germline V gene lookup returns CDR1 MDHEN and CDR2 SYDVKM. V lost 5 bases and J 2 bases, leaving 13 bases between the germline ends. The CDR3 loop is CASSPSQGAYEQYF. DNA for the CDR3: TGTGCCAGCAGTCCCTCACAGGGAGCCTACGAGCAGTACTTC.

The rearrangement joins TRBV2 to TRBJ2-5; 11 bases align to TRBD2. This CDR3 has 15 residues. V dropped 5 bases and J dropped 5; count of bases not matched to a gene: 7. The germline V gene has CDR1 SNHLY and CDR2 FYNNEI. The CDR3 DNA reads as TGTGCCAGCAGTTTCAATAGCGGGAGGGAGGAGACCCAGTACTTC. Translation: CASSFNSGREETQYF.

This chain uses TRBV27 with TRBJ1-1; the D gene is possibly TRBD1 (5 bases). Trimming removed 3 bases at V and 1 base at J, with 6 bases between. The CDR3 runs to 13 residues. Germline CDR1 and CDR2: MNHEY and SMNVEV (reference sequence). The CDR3 reads CASSFQGNTEAFF. The CDR3 region has the DNA TGTGCCAGCAGTTTCCAGGGGAACACTGAAGCTTTCTTT.

J is TRBJ1-2 and V is TRBV5-1, with D maybe TRBD1 (5 bases). Germline loops: CDR1 SGHRS, CDR2 YFSETQ. CDR3 size: 13 residues. Trimming removed 4 bases from V and 4 bases from J, with 11 bases in between. Written as DNA, the CDR3 is TGCGCCAGCAGCGTCGGGACCGGCTATGGCTACACCTTC. Protein: CASSVGTGYGYTF.

The rearrangement links TRBV5-1 to TRBJ2-4; D perhaps matches TRBD2 (6 bases). Trimming pared 3 bases from V and 0 bases from J, leaving 7 bases between. The length of the CDR3 is 14 residues. Germline V gene data show CDR1 as SGHRS and CDR2 as YFSETQ. This CDR3 is CASSWRVAKNIQYF. DNA of the CDR3: TGCGCCAGCAGCTGGAGGGTAGCCAAAAACATTCAGTACTTC. The full variable domain, with the rest looked up from reference TRBV5-1 and TRBJ2-4, is KAGVTQTPRYLIKTRGQQVTLSCSPISGHRSVSWYQQTPGQGLQFLFEYFSETQRNKGNFPGRFSGRQFSNSRSEMNVSTLELGDSALYLCASSWRVAKNIQYFGAGTRLSVL.

The rearrangement joins TRBV5-1 to TRBJ2-1, with D uncertain. This CDR3 has 13 amino acids. V dropped 0 bases and J dropped 8 bases, with 9 bases sitting between them. The germline V gene encodes CDR1 SGHRS and CDR2 YFSETQ. The CDR3: CASSLESRDEQFF. The CDR3 DNA sequence: TGCGCCAGCAGCTTGGAGTCTAGGGATGAGCAGTTCTTC. The full variable domain, rest sourced from reference TRBV5-1 and TRBJ2-1, is KAGVTQTPRYLIKTRGQQVTLSCSPISGHRSVSWYQQTPGQGLQFLFEYFSETQRNKGNFPGRFSGRQFSNSRSEMNVSTLELGDSALYLCASSLESRDEQFFGPGTRLTVL.

This clone was detected only a few times. The V gene is TRBV28, the J gene TRBJ1-5; 8 bases match TRBD1. Losses at the gene ends were 6 bases for V and 7 bases for J; bases not matched to a gene: 11. The CDR3 runs to 15 residues. Germline loops: CDR1 MDHEN, CDR2 SYDVKM. DNA of the CDR3: TGTGCCAGCAGATCTCAGACAGGGGAGGGACAGCCCCAGCATTTT. Translated: CASRSQTGEGQPQHF.

The J gene is TRBJ2-7, the V gene TRBV7-3, with unresolved D. Germline-derived CDR1 and CDR2 are SGHTA and FQGTGA. The CDR3 is 14 residues long. The V gene lost 2 bases and the J gene lost 2 bases, with 10 bases spanning the gap. CDR3 sequence: CASSLPYTPYEQYF. The CDR3, as DNA: TGTGCCAGCAGCTTACCCTACACACCCTACGAGCAGTACTTC.

This rearrangement joins TRBV15 to TRBJ1-5; D remains ambiguous. Trimming shortened V by 6 bases and J by 0 bases, and 6 bases separated the two germline ends. Germline V CDR1 and CDR2: LNHNV, YYDKDF (reference sequence). CDR3 size: 13 residues. The CDR3 DNA is TGTGCCACCAGAGTGCATAGCAATCAGCCCCAGCATTTT. This gives the protein CATRVHSNQPQHF.

The chain joins TRBV6-1 to TRBJ1-5; the match to TRBD1 covers 9 bases. The germline gives CDR1 MNHNS, CDR2 SASEGT. With 7 bases clipped from V and 7 bases from J, the junction kept 11 bases outside the gene matches. The CDR3 has 15 amino acids. CDR3 sequence (DNA): TGTGCCAGCATTACCGGGACAGGGAACTTCCAGCCCCAGCATTTT. Translated, it gives CASITGTGNFQPQHF.

The chain carries TRBV5-1 and TRBJ2-3, with D maybe TRBD2 (5 bases). Germline V lookup: CDR1 SGHRS, CDR2 YFSETQ. The length of the CDR3 is 14 residues. Trimming left V 6 bases short and J 0 bases short, with 11 bases between. In nucleotides, the CDR3 is TGCGCCAGCAAAGGGAGCCGGAGCACAGATACGCAGTATTTT. As protein: CASKGSRSTDTQYF.

With regard to this clone: This same CDR3 is encoded by further DNA sequences in the sample. The V call is TRBV9, the J call TRBJ1-5; D uncertain. V was shortened by 0 bases and J by 3 bases, with 4 bases between the two germline ends. In germline, CDR1 is SGDLS, CDR2 YYNGEE. The CDR3 spans 13 residues. This CDR3 reads CASSVGVNQPQHF. As DNA, the CDR3 is TGTGCCAGCAGCGTAGGGGTCAATCAGCCCCAGCATTTT. The variable domain in full, with the rest retrieved from reference TRBV9 and TRBJ1-5, is DSGVTQTPKHLITATGQRVTLRCSPRSGDLSVYWYQQSLDQGLQFLIQYYNGEERAKGNILERFSAQQFPDLHSELNLSSLELGDSALYFCASSVGVNQPQHFGDGTRLSIL.